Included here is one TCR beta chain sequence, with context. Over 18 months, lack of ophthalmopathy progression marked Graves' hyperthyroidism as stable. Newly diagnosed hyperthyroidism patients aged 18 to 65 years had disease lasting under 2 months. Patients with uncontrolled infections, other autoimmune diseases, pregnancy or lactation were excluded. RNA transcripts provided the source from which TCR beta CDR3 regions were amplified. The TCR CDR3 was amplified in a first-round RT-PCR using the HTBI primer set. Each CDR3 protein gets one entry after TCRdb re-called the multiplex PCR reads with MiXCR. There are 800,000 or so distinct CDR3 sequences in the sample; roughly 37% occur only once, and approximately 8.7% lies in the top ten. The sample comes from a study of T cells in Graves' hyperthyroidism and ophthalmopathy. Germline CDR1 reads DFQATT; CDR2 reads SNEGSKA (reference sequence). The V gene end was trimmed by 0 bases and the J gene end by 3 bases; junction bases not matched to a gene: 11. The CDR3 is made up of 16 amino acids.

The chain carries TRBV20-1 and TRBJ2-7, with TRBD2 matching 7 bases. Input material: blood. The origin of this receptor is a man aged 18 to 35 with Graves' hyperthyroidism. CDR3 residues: CSARDLRVAGDYEQYF. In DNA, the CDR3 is TGCAGTGCTAGAGATCTCAGGGTTGCGGGGGACTACGAGCAGTACTTC.